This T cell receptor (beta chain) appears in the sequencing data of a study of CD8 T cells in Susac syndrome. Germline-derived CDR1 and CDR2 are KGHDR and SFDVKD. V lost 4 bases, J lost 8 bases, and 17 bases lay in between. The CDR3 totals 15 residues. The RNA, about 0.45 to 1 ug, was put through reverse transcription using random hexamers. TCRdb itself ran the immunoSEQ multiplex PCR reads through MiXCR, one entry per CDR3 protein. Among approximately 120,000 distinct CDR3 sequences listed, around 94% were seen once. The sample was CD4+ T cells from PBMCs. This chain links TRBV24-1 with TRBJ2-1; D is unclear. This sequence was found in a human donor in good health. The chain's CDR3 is CATSDRFSLGDEQFF. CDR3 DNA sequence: TGTGCCACCAGTGACCGTTTCTCCCTAGGCGATGAGCAGTTCTTC.